This T cell receptor (beta chain) comes out of a study of CD8+CD57+ T cells in acquired aplastic anemia. Whole-study context: The sorted CD4+ and CD8+ cells yielded an average approximately 3.2 ug of DNA.

It was genomic DNA that served as the template for profiling TCR beta VDJ and CDR3. TCRdb re-analysed the reads in MiXCR, keeping a single row per CDR3 protein. The repertoire holds some 180,000 distinct CDR3 sequences, with approximately 49% as singletons. Material: sorted CD4+, CD8+, or CD8+CD57+ T cells (not recorded which) from PBMCs. This TCR was recovered from a human donor in good health.

The CDR3 DNA reads TGCAGCGTTGCGACAGGCGGCCAAGAGACCCAGTACTTC. Protein sequence: CSVATGGQETQYF. This chain connects TRBV29-1 to TRBJ2-5; a weak D match, TRBD1 (6 bases). Germline-derived CDR1 and CDR2 are SQVTM and ANQGSEA. This CDR3 spans 13 amino acids. The V end lost 4 bases, the J end lost 1 base, and 10 bases lay between the germline ends. Full variable domain (rest looked up from reference TRBV29-1 and TRBJ2-5): SAVISQKPSRDICQRGTSLTIQCQVDSQVTMMFWYRQQPGQSLTLIATANQGSEATYESGFVIDKFPISRPNLTFSTLTVSNMSPEDSSIYLCSVATGGQETQYFGPGTRLLVL.